Presented here are 22 T cell receptor beta chains from one specimen sequenced in a study of T cell repertoires in cytomegalovirus infection. Via MiXCR, TCRdb re-called the reads, giving one row per CDR3 protein. The sample lists hundreds of thousands of distinct CDR3 sequences, roughly 30% occurring once. The sequenced sample consisted of PBMCs. Receptor source: a human donor in good health (CMV status not recorded). Some clones in this sample may be carry-over from other donors' samples.

The V and J genes are TRBV19 and TRBJ2-7, with TRBD1 identical over 8 bases. The CDR3 is 14 residues long. Germline V lookup: CDR1 LNHDA, CDR2 SQIVND (reference sequence). V lost 8 bases to trimming and J lost 7 bases; unmatched junction nucleotides: 13. DNA of the CDR3: TGTGCCAGTCGCGACAGGGGAAAGGGGCGAGAGCAGTACTTC. Translated, it gives CASRDRGKGREQYF.

This chain connects TRBV25-1 to TRBJ1-1, with D possibly matching TRBD1 (5 bases). Germline V lookup: CDR1 MGHDK, CDR2 SYGVNS. This CDR3 region has 12 residues. Trimming pared 11 bases from V and 3 bases from J, leaving 13 bases between. CDR3 loop: CAARVGDTEAFF. For the CDR3, the DNA is TGTGCCGCTCGTGTGGGGGACACTGAAGCTTTCTTT.

This clonotype came up a few times. The gene calls are TRBV5-5 and TRBJ2-5; D call uncertain. Germline values: CDR1 SGHKS, CDR2 YYEKEE (reference sequence). Trimming removed 0 bases from V and 5 bases from J, with 8 bases in between. The CDR3 has 13 residues. The CDR3 sequence: CASSLDPLETQYF. In nucleotides, the CDR3 is TGTGCCAGCAGCTTGGACCCCTTGGAGACCCAGTACTTC.

V is TRBV6-8 and J is TRBJ1-3, with 11 bases identical to TRBD1. This CDR3 is 18 amino acids long. V dropped 8 bases and J dropped 0; count of bases not matched to a gene: 12. The germline V gene has CDR1 MNHGY and CDR2 SAAAGT. The CDR3 sequence is CASQPGGQGATSGNTIYF. Written as DNA, the CDR3 is TGTGCCAGCCAACCCGGCGGACAGGGGGCAACCTCTGGAAACACCATATATTTT.

The rearrangement links TRBV20-1 to TRBJ2-1; unclear D gene. There are 16 residues in the CDR3. V was clipped by 3 bases and J by 2 bases, with 17 bases between them. Germline CDR1 DFQATT, CDR2 SNEGSKA (reference sequence). The CDR3, as DNA: TGCAGTGCTAGTGGGCCGGCGGCTAAGACCTACAATGAGCAGTTCTTC. This encodes CSASGPAAKTYNEQFF.

Concerning this clonotype itself: This clone may be a read error of a much larger clone one base away. The rearrangement joins TRBV7-4 to TRBJ1-2; 8 bases agree with TRBD1. Per germline, CDR1 SGHVT and CDR2 SQSDAQ. With 4 bases clipped from V and 10 bases from J, the junction kept 11 bases outside the gene matches. CDR3 length equals 14 residues. The CDR3 is CASSYGDRSNVYTF. CDR3 coding DNA: TGTGCCAGCAGCTATGGGGACAGGAGTAATGTCTACACCTTC.

The chain combines TRBV2 with TRBJ1-2, with a possible D match to TRBD1 (6 bases). Germline V gene data show CDR1 as SNHLY and CDR2 as FYNNEI. This CDR3 spans 12 amino acids. Trimming shortened V by 6 bases and J by 3 bases, and 8 bases separated the two germline ends. The CDR3 is CASRDSYYGYTF. As DNA, the CDR3 is TGTGCCAGCAGGGACAGCTACTATGGCTACACCTTC.

Regarding this clonotype: The CDR3 carries no conserved terminal phenylalanine or tryptophan, so it likely arises from a read error. The V and J genes are TRBV7-4 and TRBJ1-5, with TRBD1 as a possible D gene (5 bases). Germline lookup yields CDR1 SGHVT and CDR2 SQSDAQ. The CDR3 contains 14 residues. CDR3 residues: CASSLTGNNQPQHC. In DNA form, the CDR3 reads TGTGCCAGCAGCCTCACAGGCAACAATCAGCCACAGCATTGT.

This chain links TRBV7-3 with TRBJ2-3; D is ambiguous. Germline V gene data show CDR1 as SGHTA and CDR2 as FQGTGA. Trimming removed 2 bases from V and 0 bases from J, with 9 bases in between. The CDR3 is 15 residues long. CDR3 protein: CASSLGVVSTDTQYF. The DNA for the CDR3 is TGTGCCAGCAGCTTAGGGGTCGTAAGCACAGATACGCAGTATTTT.

The V call is TRBV27, the J call TRBJ2-1; TRBD2 matches 12 bases. The CDR3 runs 22 residues. Trimming took 4 bases from V and 4 from J; bases not matched to a gene: 23. Germline CDR1 MNHEY, CDR2 SMNVEV (reference sequence). The CDR3 bases are TGTGCCAGCAGTTCCTCCTGGACAGCAGTACTAGCGGGGGGCCGCAAATACAATGAGCAGTTCTTC. Encoded protein: CASSSSWTAVLAGGRKYNEQFF.

This clonotype was counted ten times or more. The chain couples TRBV7-2 to TRBJ2-4; TRBD2 matches at 13 bases. CDR1 and CDR2 from the germline V gene are SGHTA and FQGNSA. V dropped 2 bases and J dropped 1; count of bases not matched to a gene: 14. The CDR3 sequence is 21 residues long. CDR3: CASSLRGATSGGPAAKNIQYF. The CDR3 bases are TGTGCCAGCAGCTTACGTGGGGCGACTAGCGGGGGGCCGGCGGCCAAAAACATTCAGTACTTC.

This clonotype came up a few times. The genes are TRBV7-9 and TRBJ2-7, with a weak D call TRBD1 (5 bases). CDR1 is SEHNR, CDR2 FQNEAQ, per germline (reference sequence). The CDR3 covers 14 residues. Trimming shortened V by 3 bases and J by 5 bases, and 14 bases separated the two germline ends. This CDR3 is CASSFEQARDEQYF. The CDR3 DNA is TGTGCCAGCAGCTTCGAACAGGCCCGCGACGAGCAGTACTTC. Filled out from reference TRBV7-9 and TRBJ2-7, the complete variable domain reads DTGVSQNPRHKITKRGQNVTFRCDPISEHNRLYWYRQTLGQGPEFLTYFQNEAQLEKSRLLSDRFSAERPKGSFSTLEIQRTEQGDSAMYLCASSFEQARDEQYFGPGTRLTVT.

The chain has TRBV12-3 or TRBV12-4 and TRBJ2-2; TRBD1 is a possible D gene (6 bases). This CDR3 contains 16 residues. V was cut by 6 bases and J by 3 bases, with 17 bases left in between. CDR3 nucleotides: TGTGCCAGCAGCTACGGGCCAGGGGTTTACACCGGGGAGCTGTTTTTT. This translates into CASSYGPGVYTGELFF.

The rearrangement joins TRBV6-1 to TRBJ2-7; the D gene is possibly TRBD1 (6 bases). The V gene lost 6 bases and the J gene lost 3 bases, with 18 bases spanning the gap. The CDR3 has 15 residues. Germline values: CDR1 MNHNS, CDR2 SASEGT. CDR3 loop: CASRVQGDGVYEQYF. In nucleotides, the CDR3 is TGTGCCAGCAGAGTACAGGGTGACGGCGTCTACGAGCAGTACTTC.

The rearrangement joins TRBV7-2 to TRBJ2-1; possibly TRBD2 for D (6 bases). From germline, CDR1 is SGHTA and CDR2 FQGNSA. V shed 1 base and J shed 1 base, with 20 bases lying between them. CDR3 length equals 19 residues. CDR3 sequence (DNA): TGTGCCAGCAGCTTAGACGTCTTCCTGGGACTCGATTCCTACAATGAGCAGTTCTTC. Protein: CASSLDVFLGLDSYNEQFF.

This clonotype was seen ten or more times. This chain connects TRBV7-2 to TRBJ2-2; the D is unclear. The CDR3 extends over 15 amino acids. Deletions cut 1 base from V and 0 bases from J, with 6 bases between. Germline V gives CDR1 SGHTA, CDR2 FQGNSA. This CDR3 reads CASSLGLSNTGELFF. The DNA of the CDR3 is TGTGCCAGCAGCTTAGGTCTTTCGAACACCGGGGAGCTGTTTTTT.

This clonotype showed up many times. The V call is TRBV11-2, the J call TRBJ1-1; 8 bases are a match to TRBD1. Germline values: CDR1 SGHAT, CDR2 FQNNGV. The length of the CDR3 is 15 residues. Unmatched junction bases numbered 5, after V lost 4 bases and J lost 1 base. CDR3 nucleotides: TGTGCCAGCAGCTCCCACGGGACAGGGAACACTGAAGCTTTCTTT. It translates to CASSSHGTGNTEAFF.

About this clonotype: This sequence may be a read error, since a much larger clone differs from it by one base. The rearrangement uses TRBV27 and TRBJ1-3, with D perhaps TRBD1 (6 bases). CDR1 is MNHEY, CDR2 SMNVEV, per germline (reference sequence). The CDR3 consists of 15 residues. In DNA, the CDR3 is TGTGCCAGCAGTTTATCGACAGGCCCGGGAAACACCATGTATTTT. Its translation is CASSLSTGPGNTMYF.

This clonotype has just a few counts. The chain combines TRBV19 with TRBJ1-5; 7 nucleotides line up with TRBD1. The CDR3 is made up of 15 amino acids. The trim removed 3 bases at V and 6 bases at J, leaving 8 bases unmatched. Germline values: CDR1 LNHDA, CDR2 SQIVND (reference sequence). CDR3 residues: CASSIGTEILQPQHF. The CDR3 coding sequence is TGTGCCAGTAGTATCGGGACAGAAATTCTTCAGCCCCAGCATTTT.

This clonotype was counted a few times. The rearrangement joins TRBV24-1 to TRBJ2-7; D is uncertain. V lost 4 bases and J lost 0, with 6 bases in between. Per the germline V gene, CDR1 is KGHDR and CDR2 is SFDVKD. The CDR3 has 13 amino acids. CDR3 in DNA: TGTGCCACCAGTGAAGAGAACTCCTACGAGCAGTACTTC. This gives the protein CATSEENSYEQYF.

The J gene is TRBJ2-3, the V gene TRBV19, with TRBD1 identical over 8 bases. The CDR3 spans 14 residues. The ends lost 6 bases at V and 3 bases at J; junction bases unmatched: 5. Germline V gene lookup returns CDR1 LNHDA and CDR2 SQIVND (reference sequence). CDR3 region: CASSPGQATDTQYF. DNA for the CDR3: TGTGCCAGTAGCCCGGGACAGGCAACAGATACGCAGTATTTT.

As to this clonotype: No conserved phenylalanine or tryptophan is present at the end of the CDR3, so a read error is the likely explanation. The rearrangement uses TRBV6-1 and TRBJ2-4; D is possibly TRBD1 or TRBD2 (6 bases each). CDR1 is MNHNS, CDR2 SASEGT, per germline. The CDR3 length is 17 residues. Trimming took 7 bases from V and 0 from J, leaving 19 bases between them. CDR3 bases: TGTGCCAGCAACCTATGGAGGGGGGCCGAAGCCAAAAACATTCAGTACTTA. Translated, it gives CASNLWRGAEAKNIQYL.